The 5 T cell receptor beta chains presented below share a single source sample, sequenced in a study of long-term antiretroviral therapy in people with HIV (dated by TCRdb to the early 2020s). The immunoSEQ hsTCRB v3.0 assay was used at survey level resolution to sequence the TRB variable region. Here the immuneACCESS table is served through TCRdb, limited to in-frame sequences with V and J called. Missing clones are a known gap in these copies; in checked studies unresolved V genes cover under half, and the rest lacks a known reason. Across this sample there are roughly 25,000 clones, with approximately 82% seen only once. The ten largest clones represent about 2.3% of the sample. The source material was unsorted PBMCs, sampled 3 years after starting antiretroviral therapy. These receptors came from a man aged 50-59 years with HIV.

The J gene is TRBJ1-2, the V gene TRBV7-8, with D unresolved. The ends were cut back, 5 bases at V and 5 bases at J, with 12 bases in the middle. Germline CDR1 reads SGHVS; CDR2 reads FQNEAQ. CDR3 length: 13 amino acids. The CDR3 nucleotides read TGTGCCAGCAGCAGTCTCGGGTTTTATGGCTACACCTTC. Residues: CASSSLGFYGYTF. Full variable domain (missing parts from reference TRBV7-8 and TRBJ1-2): GAGVSQSPRYKVAKRGQDVALRCDPISGHVSLFWYQQALGQGPEFLTYFQNEAQLDKSGLPSDRFFAERPEGSVSTLKIQRTQQEDSAVYLCASSSLGFYGYTFGSGTRLTVV.

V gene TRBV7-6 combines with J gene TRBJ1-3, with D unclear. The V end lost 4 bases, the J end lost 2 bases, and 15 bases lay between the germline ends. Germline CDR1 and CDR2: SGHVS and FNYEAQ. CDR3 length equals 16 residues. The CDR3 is CASSSGRALAGNTIYF. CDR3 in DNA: TGTGCCAGCAGCTCCGGGCGTGCTCTTGCTGGAAACACCATATATTTT.

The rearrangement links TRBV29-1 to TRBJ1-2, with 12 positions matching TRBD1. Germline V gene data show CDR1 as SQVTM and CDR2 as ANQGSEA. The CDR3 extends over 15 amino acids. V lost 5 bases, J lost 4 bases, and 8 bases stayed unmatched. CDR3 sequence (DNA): TGCAGCGTTTCGACCGGGACAGGGGGCCCCTATGGCTACACCTTC. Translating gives CSVSTGTGGPYGYTF.

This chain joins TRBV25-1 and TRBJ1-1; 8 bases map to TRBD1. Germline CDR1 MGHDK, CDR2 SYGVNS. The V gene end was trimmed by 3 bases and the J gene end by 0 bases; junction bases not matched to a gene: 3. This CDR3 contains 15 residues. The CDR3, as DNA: TGTGCCAGCAGTGAGGACAGGGTCATGAACACTGAAGCTTTCTTT. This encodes CASSEDRVMNTEAFF.

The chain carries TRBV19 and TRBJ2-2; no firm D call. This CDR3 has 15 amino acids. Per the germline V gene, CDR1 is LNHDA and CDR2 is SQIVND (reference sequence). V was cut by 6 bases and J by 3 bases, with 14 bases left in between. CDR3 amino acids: CASRVGSRYTGELFF. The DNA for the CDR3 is TGTGCCAGTAGGGTGGGTAGTCGGTACACCGGGGAGCTGTTTTTT.